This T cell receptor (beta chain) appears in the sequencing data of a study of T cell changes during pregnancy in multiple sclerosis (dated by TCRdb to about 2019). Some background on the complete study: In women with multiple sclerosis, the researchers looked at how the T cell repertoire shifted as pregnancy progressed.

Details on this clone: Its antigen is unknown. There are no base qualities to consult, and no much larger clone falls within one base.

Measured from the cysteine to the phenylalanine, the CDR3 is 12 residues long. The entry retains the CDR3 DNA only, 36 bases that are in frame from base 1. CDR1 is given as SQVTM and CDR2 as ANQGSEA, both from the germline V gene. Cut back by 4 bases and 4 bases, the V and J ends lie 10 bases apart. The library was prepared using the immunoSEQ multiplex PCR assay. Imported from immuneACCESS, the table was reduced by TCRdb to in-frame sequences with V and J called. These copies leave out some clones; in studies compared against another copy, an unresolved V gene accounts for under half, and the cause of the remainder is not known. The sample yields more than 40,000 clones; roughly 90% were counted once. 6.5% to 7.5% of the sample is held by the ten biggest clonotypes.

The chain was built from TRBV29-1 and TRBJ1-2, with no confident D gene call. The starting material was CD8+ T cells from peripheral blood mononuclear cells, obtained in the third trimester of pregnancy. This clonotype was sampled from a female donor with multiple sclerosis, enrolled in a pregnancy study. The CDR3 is CSVVDPGYGYTF. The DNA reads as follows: TGCAGCGTTGTCGACCCGGGCTATGGCTACACCTTC.